This entry lists 14 T cell receptor beta chains sequenced from one sample in a study of blood T cell repertoires in COVID-19. Clones were read by immunoSEQ multiplex PCR, and TCRdb kept only the in-frame ones, dropping some. The table includes 180,000 or so clones, approximately 82% detected once. The specimen sequenced was peripheral blood. These receptors were taken from a human donor with acute or convalescent COVID-19. The donor label of this sample is uncertain.

The chain has TRBV11-2 and TRBJ1-1; perhaps TRBD1 as D (6 bases). V was clipped by 4 bases and J by 3 bases, with 9 bases between them. The CDR3 is 13 residues long. Germline values: CDR1 SGHAT, CDR2 FQNNGV. CDR3: CASSYTGYTEAFF. The CDR3 coding sequence is TGTGCCAGCAGCTATACAGGGTACACTGAAGCTTTCTTT.

The rearrangement links TRBV6-1 to TRBJ2-1, with a weak D call TRBD2 (6 bases). Trimming pared 1 base from V and 5 bases from J, leaving 15 bases between. The CDR3 consists of 16 residues. Germline V CDR1 and CDR2: MNHNS, SASEGT. DNA for the CDR3: TGTGCCAGCAGTGAAGAGGTAGGGGAGGCAAACAATGAGCAGTTCTTC. Encoded protein: CASSEEVGEANNEQFF.

J is TRBJ2-5 and V is TRBV9; 7 bases line up with TRBD1. The CDR3 covers 14 residues. Germline CDR1 and CDR2: SGDLS and YYNGEE. The V and J ends lost 4 bases and 5 bases, in that order; junction bases with no gene match: 8. The CDR3 reads CASSPRQGIETQYF. The CDR3 nucleotides are TGTGCCAGCAGCCCTCGACAGGGTATTGAGACCCAGTACTTC.

The chain uses TRBV5-1 and TRBJ2-7; D ambiguous. This CDR3 spans 14 amino acids. V was clipped by 3 bases and J by 3 bases, with 13 bases between them. Looked up from germline, CDR1 is SGHRS and CDR2 is YFSETQ. The CDR3 sequence is CASSYDPGNYEQYF. Written as DNA, the CDR3 is TGCGCCAGCAGCTACGACCCAGGAAACTACGAGCAGTACTTC.

The chain has TRBV10-3 and TRBJ1-5; 9 nucleotides match TRBD1. Germline V lookup: CDR1 ENHRY, CDR2 SYGVKD. J was trimmed by 4 bases and V by 3 bases; bases with no gene match: 10. CDR3 length equals 17 residues. The CDR3 region has the DNA TGTGCCATCAGTGAACCACCGGGACAGGGATCGAATCAGCCCCAGCATTTT. The encoded protein is CAISEPPGQGSNQPQHF.

The chain recombines TRBV3-1 (or the pseudogene TRBV3-2) with TRBJ1-4; perhaps TRBD1 as D (5 bases). The V gene's germline CDR1 is LGHDT and CDR2 YNNKEL (reference sequence). The V and J ends lost 3 bases and 5 bases respectively, with 19 bases between them. The CDR3 loop spans 17 amino acids. The CDR3: CASSHLVGATLNEKLFF. The DNA for the CDR3 is TGTGCCAGCAGCCACCTCGTTGGGGCCACCCTAAATGAAAAACTGTTTTTT.

This rearrangement joins TRBV5-8 to TRBJ2-6; 7 bases are shared with TRBD1. With 3 bases clipped from V and 1 base from J, the junction kept 13 bases outside the gene matches. Germline V gives CDR1 SGHTS, CDR2 YDEGEE. The CDR3 has 19 residues. As DNA, the CDR3 is TGTGCCAGCAGCTCGTTGTCGGGACAGTCGACGTCTGGGGCCAACGTCCTGACTTTC. It encodes CASSSLSGQSTSGANVLTF.

This clone was found once. The rearrangement joins TRBV27 to TRBJ2-5; 9 bases are a match to TRBD1. The CDR3 length is 16 residues. The germline CDR1 and CDR2 sequences are MNHEY and SMNVEV (reference sequence). The V and J ends lost 1 base and 4 bases, in that order; junction bases with no gene match: 7. CDR3: CASSLWGQGGRETQYF. CDR3 coding DNA: TGTGCCAGCAGTTTATGGGGACAGGGAGGACGAGAGACCCAGTACTTC.

The chain couples TRBV4-1 to TRBJ2-5; TRBD2 matches at 9 bases. CDR1 MGHRA and CDR2 YSYEKL come from the germline V gene. The length of the CDR3 is 16 residues. The V and J ends lost 6 bases and 0 bases, in that order; junction bases with no gene match: 8. The CDR3 region is CASSPPLAGYQETQYF. DNA of the CDR3: TGCGCCAGCAGTCCCCCCCTAGCGGGGTACCAAGAGACCCAGTACTTC.

This chain connects TRBV3-1 (or the pseudogene TRBV3-2) to TRBJ1-5; 7 nucleotides match TRBD1. The CDR3 totals 15 residues. CDR1 is LGHDT, CDR2 YNNKEL, per germline (reference sequence). V lost 1 base and J lost 3; bases outside the gene matches: 3. The CDR3 sequence: CASSQVRGPNQPQHF. CDR3 coding DNA: TGTGCCAGCAGCCAAGTGAGGGGGCCCAATCAGCCCCAGCATTTT.

The CDR3 coding sequence is TGTGCCAGCAGTCCCGCGGGGGACGGCTACACCTTC. Encoded protein: CASSPAGDGYTF. This rearrangement joins TRBV12-3 or TRBV12-4 to TRBJ1-2, with TRBD1 as a possible D gene (5 bases). V was clipped by 5 bases and J by 8 bases, with 12 bases between them. The CDR3 spans 12 residues.

The CDR3 region is CASSLRASGRQGATHYGYTF. CDR3 in DNA: TGTGCCAGCAGCCTAAGGGCCTCTGGTCGACAGGGGGCGACCCACTATGGCTACACCTTC. The V call is TRBV5-4, the J call TRBJ1-2; 10 positions match TRBD1. The germline CDR1 and CDR2 sequences are SGHNT and YYREEE (reference sequence). J gave up 3 bases and V 4 bases, and 21 bases lay outside the gene matches. The CDR3 loop spans 20 amino acids.

In this sample, this clone turned up a few times. The rearrangement joins TRBV7-2 to TRBJ2-4; 15 bases are shared with TRBD2. V shed 5 bases, J shed 9 bases, and the junction held 5 bases outside the gene matches. This CDR3 has 15 residues. The germline V gene encodes CDR1 SGHTA and CDR2 FQGNSA. CDR3 amino acids: CASSQGLAGGGIQYF. DNA for the CDR3: TGTGCCAGCAGCCAGGGACTAGCGGGAGGAGGCATTCAGTACTTC.

The table lists this clone with a few counts. Other nucleotide sequences from this sample produce the same CDR3. This chain joins TRBV5-1 and TRBJ2-7; 7 nucleotides match TRBD2. The junction had 8 bases not matched to a gene; V was cut back by 4 bases and J by 1 base. The germline V gene encodes CDR1 SGHRS and CDR2 YFSETQ. The CDR3 length is 15 residues. CDR3 sequence (DNA): TGCGCCAGCAGCCTAGCGGCTAGCGGATCCTACGAGCAGTACTTC. Its translation is CASSLAASGSYEQYF.